What follows are 20 T cell receptor beta chains derived from one specimen sequenced in a study of cytomegalovirus exposure and HLA in healthy donors. A multiplex PCR was run with 60 Vbeta primers and 13 Jbeta primers. Profiled with immunoSEQ multiplex PCR; TCRdb holds only in-frame clones, not every one. There are more than 95,000 clones in the sample; almost 80% occur only once, and 5.8% lies in the top ten. Sequenced material: PBMCs. The source is a man aged 55 to 70 in good health and CMV-seropositive.

This clone was seen once. The chain employs TRBV9 and TRBJ2-3; 10 positions match TRBD2. Trimming took 0 bases from V and 5 from J; bases not matched to a gene: 12. CDR1 and CDR2 (germline): SGDLS, YYNGEE. The CDR3 sequence is 18 residues long. The CDR3 spells CASSVGAGTSVGRDTQYF. CDR3 in DNA: TGTGCCAGCAGCGTAGGGGCGGGGACTAGCGTAGGGAGAGATACGCAGTATTTT. Supplemented by reference TRBV9 and TRBJ2-3, the full variable domain reads DSGVTQTPKHLITATGQRVTLRCSPRSGDLSVYWYQQSLDQGLQFLIQYYNGEERAKGNILERFSAQQFPDLHSELNLSSLELGDSALYFCASSVGAGTSVGRDTQYFGPGTRLTVL.

The chain joins TRBV18 to TRBJ1-4; tentative D call: TRBD1 (5 bases). The CDR3 length is 16 residues. Germline V CDR1 and CDR2: KGHSH, LQKENI. V lost 0 bases and J lost 7, with 15 bases in between. DNA of the CDR3: TGTGCCAGCTCACCACCGCAGGGTGTCTTGGTTGAAAAACTGTTTTTT. It codes for CASSPPQGVLVEKLFF.

The genes are TRBV7-8 and TRBJ1-1, with D perhaps matching TRBD1 (5 bases). Germline V gives CDR1 SGHVS, CDR2 FQNEAQ. The CDR3 totals 15 residues. Trimming took off 0 bases at V and 1 base at J, with 9 bases between the two ends. CDR3 sequence reads: CASSLAPQGNTEAFF. CDR3 nucleotide sequence: TGTGCCAGCAGCTTAGCCCCTCAGGGGAACACTGAAGCTTTCTTT.

This chain joins TRBV5-1 and TRBJ2-7, with D maybe TRBD1 (6 bases). CDR1 is SGHRS and CDR2 is YFSETQ in the germline V gene. This CDR3 region has 13 residues. V was pared by 3 bases and J by 0 bases, with 7 bases between. Here the CDR3 DNA reads TGCGCCAGCAGCTGGGACACCTCCTACGAGCAGTACTTC. This gives the protein CASSWDTSYEQYF.

V gene TRBV18 combines with J gene TRBJ1-6; TRBD1 is a possible D gene (5 bases). With 3 bases removed from V and 9 bases from J, the gap between germline ends came to 15 bases. The CDR3 extends over 15 amino acids. Germline V CDR1 and CDR2: KGHSH, LQKENI. The CDR3 DNA follows: TGTGCCAGCTCACCTAGCCGGGGGGATAGTTCACCCCTCCACTTT. Its protein is CASSPSRGDSSPLHF.

CDR3 region: CASSSQGIGNEKLFF. CDR3 DNA sequence: TGCGCCAGCAGCTCACAGGGGATAGGGAATGAAAAACTGTTTTTT. The chain uses TRBV5-1 and TRBJ1-4; 7 nucleotides align to TRBD1. Germline V gene data show CDR1 as SGHRS and CDR2 as YFSETQ. CDR3 length: 15 residues. Trimming took 3 bases from V and 5 from J; bases not matched to a gene: 7.

The chain uses TRBV7-8 and TRBJ2-1, with TRBD2 matching over 7 bases. V trimming: 1 base; J trimming: 5 bases; junction bases outside the gene matches: 8. CDR3 length equals 16 residues. Germline CDR1 and CDR2: SGHVS and FQNEAQ. CDR3 DNA sequence: TGTGCCAGCAGCTTAGGACGGCGGGGGAGCCACAATGAGCAGTTCTTC. Its translation is CASSLGRRGSHNEQFF.

The genes are TRBV21-1 and TRBJ2-7; the table's D gene call, TRBD2, was not cross checked with the DNA. TRBV21-1 is a known pseudogene. The CDR3 is made up of 14 amino acids. CDR3 amino acids: CASSKAEIHYEQYF. For the CDR3, the DNA is TGTGCCAGCAGCAAAGCGGAGATTCACTACGAGCAGTACTTC.

This rearrangement joins TRBV6-4 to TRBJ2-3, with 10 nucleotides matching TRBD1. Germline V lookup: CDR1 MRHNA, CDR2 SNTAGT. V trimming: 2 bases; J trimming: 3 bases; junction bases outside the gene matches: 2. The CDR3 runs 15 residues. Here the CDR3 reads CASSDGQGVTDTQYF. CDR3 sequence (DNA): TGTGCCAGCAGTGACGGACAGGGGGTAACAGATACGCAGTATTTT.

This chain connects TRBV27 to TRBJ2-3; D is possibly TRBD1 (6 bases). Germline V CDR1 and CDR2: MNHEY, SMNVEV (reference sequence). Trimming pared 4 bases from V and 5 bases from J, leaving 16 bases between. The CDR3 sequence is 15 residues long. CDR3 DNA: TGTGCCAGCAGTTCGACAGGCCTTCTACGAGATACGCAGTATTTT. As protein: CASSSTGLLRDTQYF.

The CDR3 DNA follows: TGTGCCAGCAGACCGATTGACAGGTATGGCTACACCTTC. It yields the protein CASRPIDRYGYTF. The chain employs TRBV6-4 and TRBJ1-2; D perhaps matches TRBD1 (6 bases). In germline, CDR1 is MRHNA, CDR2 SNTAGT. V gave up 6 bases and J gave up 5 bases, with 13 bases separating them. CDR3 length: 13 amino acids.

The chain couples TRBV27 to TRBJ1-2; D uncertain. There are 15 residues in the CDR3. Germline values: CDR1 MNHEY, CDR2 SMNVEV (reference sequence). V lost 2 bases and J lost 4, with 14 bases in between. CDR3 amino acids: CASSLKTPGIYGYTF. In DNA form, the CDR3 reads TGTGCCAGCAGTTTAAAGACTCCCGGCATCTATGGCTACACCTTC.

The chain carries TRBV7-3 and TRBJ1-2, with 10 bases aligning to TRBD1. Germline V lookup: CDR1 SGHTA, CDR2 FQGTGA. The junction had 3 bases not matched to a gene; V was cut back by 1 base and J by 4 bases. There are 15 residues in the CDR3. CDR3: CASSLKGQGGYGYTF. The CDR3 region has the DNA TGTGCCAGCAGCTTAAAAGGACAGGGGGGCTATGGCTACACCTTC.

In this sample, this clone turned up a few times. This sequence joins TRBV15 and TRBJ1-1, with a tentative D call TRBD1 (5 bases). Trimming removed 4 bases from V and 1 base from J, with 7 bases in between. Germline assignment: CDR1 LNHNV and CDR2 YYDKDF (reference sequence). This CDR3 has 13 amino acids. CDR3 sequence: CATSIGQNTEAFF. The CDR3 DNA reads as TGTGCCACCAGCATAGGACAGAACACTGAAGCTTTCTTT.

CDR3 sequence reads: CASSLMPGGGVPYF. CDR3 nucleotides: TGTGCCAGCAGCTTGATGCCAGGGGGCGGTGTACCGTACTTC. This chain links TRBV5-6 with TRBJ2-5, with 8 bases that match TRBD1. Losses at the gene ends were 1 base for V and 13 bases for J; bases not matched to a gene: 12. Per the germline V gene, CDR1 is SGHDT and CDR2 is YYEEEE. This CDR3 has 14 amino acids. Filled out from reference TRBV5-6 and TRBJ2-5, the complete variable domain reads DAGVTQSPTHLIKTRGQQVTLRCSPKSGHDTVSWYQQALGQGPQFIFQYYEEEERQRGNFPDRFSGHQFPNYSSELNVNALLLGDSALYLCASSLMPGGGVPYFGPGTRLLVL.

The rearrangement uses TRBV7-3 and TRBJ1-1; TRBD1 matches at 9 bases. Germline V gives CDR1 SGHTA, CDR2 FQGTGA. CDR3 length: 14 residues. The V and J ends lost 5 bases and 5 bases, in that order; junction bases with no gene match: 6. CDR3 in amino acids: CASSLQGARTEAFF. As DNA, the CDR3 is TGTGCCAGCAGCCTACAGGGGGCAAGGACTGAAGCTTTCTTT.

V is TRBV5-4 and J is TRBJ2-1; weak D call: TRBD1 (5 bases). CDR3 length equals 15 residues. The germline gives CDR1 SGHNT, CDR2 YYREEE (reference sequence). The germline V and J ends were trimmed by 0 bases and 6 bases, with 13 bases remaining between them. In nucleotides, the CDR3 is TGTGCCAGCAGCTTGGGTCAGGGAAGCTTCAATGAGCAGTTCTTC. Protein sequence: CASSLGQGSFNEQFF.

This clone has more than one count but fewer than ten. V usage is TRBV10-3 and J usage is TRBJ1-3, with D maybe TRBD1 (6 bases). The CDR3 loop spans 13 amino acids. V was shortened by 7 bases and J by 2 bases, with 9 bases between the two germline ends. Looked up from germline, CDR1 is ENHRY and CDR2 is SYGVKD. The CDR3, as DNA: TGTGCCATCATCGGGACAACTGGAAACACCATATATTTT. It is translated as CAIIGTTGNTIYF.

The chain is built from TRBV7-9 and TRBJ1-3; 8 bases fit TRBD1. The CDR3 spans 15 residues. CDR1 SEHNR and CDR2 FQNEAQ come from the germline V gene (reference sequence). J was trimmed by 1 base and V by 7 bases; bases with no gene match: 6. CDR3 nucleotide sequence: TGTGCCAGCATTGGGACAGGCTATTCTGGAAACACCATATATTTT. Amino acids: CASIGTGYSGNTIYF.

A few counts support this clone. The chain links TRBV5-6 to TRBJ1-1, with 7 positions matching TRBD1. Per germline, CDR1 SGHDT and CDR2 YYEEEE. The CDR3 sequence is 13 residues long. Trimming cost V 4 bases and J 6 bases; bases outside gene matches: 6. The CDR3 loop reads CASSKGAVPEAFF. The CDR3 DNA reads TGTGCCAGCAGCAAGGGGGCAGTCCCTGAAGCTTTCTTT.